Presented here are 4 T cell receptor beta chains from one specimen sequenced in a study of cytomegalovirus exposure and HLA in healthy donors. PCR primers comprised 60 Vbeta and 13 Jbeta primers. Method: immunoSEQ multiplex PCR; TCRdb's copy keeps in-frame clones and lacks some. The top ten hold approximately 2.4% of the sample, which has under 200,000 clones, around 75% seen once. Sequencing used PBMCs. Receptor source: a male donor in good health and CMV-seronegative.

The chain couples TRBV6-1 to TRBJ1-5, with D maybe TRBD1 (6 bases). The germline gives CDR1 MNHNS, CDR2 SASEGT. V lost 7 bases, J lost 4 bases, and 11 bases lay in between. The CDR3 runs to 13 residues. This CDR3 reads CASTPDRNQPQHF. In DNA, the CDR3 is TGTGCCAGCACTCCGGACAGAAATCAGCCCCAGCATTTT.

The chain uses TRBV18 and TRBJ1-1; 7 nucleotides agree with TRBD1. The germline CDR1 and CDR2 sequences are KGHSH and LQKENI. V lost 2 bases, J lost 2 bases, and 5 bases stayed unmatched. This CDR3 region has 15 residues. The CDR3 DNA reads as TGTGCCAGCTCACCATTGACAGGGAGAAACACTGAAGCTTTCTTT. This gives the protein CASSPLTGRNTEAFF.

This rearrangement joins TRBV27 to TRBJ2-2, with a weak D call TRBD1 (6 bases). This CDR3 is built from 17 residues. The germline V gene encodes CDR1 MNHEY and CDR2 SMNVEV (reference sequence). The V end lost 0 bases, the J end lost 1 base, and 12 bases lay between the germline ends. The CDR3 nucleotides read TGTGCCAGCAGTTTATCGGCGGGCAGGGGGAACACCGGGGAGCTGTTTTTT. It specifies CASSLSAGRGNTGELFF.

The chain couples TRBV6-1 to TRBJ2-1, with 13 bases that match TRBD2. V shed 2 bases, J shed 1 base, and the junction held 8 bases outside the gene matches. This CDR3 is 19 amino acids long. From germline, CDR1 is MNHNS and CDR2 SASEGT. This CDR3 reads CASSETGLAGVLSYNEQFF. The CDR3, as DNA: TGTGCCAGCAGTGAAACAGGACTAGCGGGAGTCCTTTCCTACAATGAGCAGTTCTTC.